Listed here is a single T cell receptor (beta chain). This sample stems from a study of blood T cell repertoires in COVID-19. Study overall: Researchers got acute and convalescent COVID-19 samples from the United States, Italy and Spain.

Germline CDR1 is GTSNPN and CDR2 is SVGIG (reference sequence). Trimming pared 3 bases from V and 4 bases from J, leaving 19 bases between. This CDR3 comprises 16 residues. Assay used: immunoSEQ multiplex PCR; TCRdb lists only in-frame clones, some missing. Here the sample spans 55,000 to 70,000 clones, roughly 86% being singletons. This sequence joins TRBV30 and TRBJ1-3, with D possibly matching TRBD1 (5 bases). The sequence was obtained from a man between 60 and 75 years old with acute or convalescent COVID-19. The sample consisted of peripheral blood. CDR3 coding DNA: TGTGCCTGGAGCGGACCATGGCAGGGAGGAGGAAACACCATATATTTT. It translates to CAWSGPWQGGGNTIYF. Variable domain in full (rest from reference TRBV30 and TRBJ1-3): SQTIHQWPATLVQPVGSPLSLECTVEGTSNPNLYWYRQAAGRGLQLLFYSVGIGQISSEVPQNLSASRPQDRQFILSSKKLLLSDSGFYLCAWSGPWQGGGNTIYFGEGSWLTVV.